Reported below is one T cell receptor beta chain. The entry originates in a study of T cells in tumors after PD-1 blockade. Study summary: Excluded were patients with checkpoint blockade, immunosuppressants, or radiotherapy or other anti-cancer therapy within 4 weeks.

CDR3 length: 15 amino acids. Trimming left V 5 bases short and J 1 base short, with 15 bases between. CDR1 is SEHNR and CDR2 is FQNEAQ in the germline V gene (reference sequence). The data were produced by immunoSEQ multiplex PCR, yet TCRdb's version contains in-frame clones alone and is incomplete. The data contain about 63,000 clones, over 65% of them singletons. The source of this sequence is a human donor with basal cell carcinoma. Material: PBMCs, obtained after anti-PD-1 treatment. The rearrangement joins TRBV7-9 to TRBJ2-7; no reliable D call. This CDR3 reads CASSKSQEPSYEQYF. CDR3 DNA: TGTGCCAGCAGCAAGAGCCAGGAACCTTCCTACGAGCAGTACTTC.